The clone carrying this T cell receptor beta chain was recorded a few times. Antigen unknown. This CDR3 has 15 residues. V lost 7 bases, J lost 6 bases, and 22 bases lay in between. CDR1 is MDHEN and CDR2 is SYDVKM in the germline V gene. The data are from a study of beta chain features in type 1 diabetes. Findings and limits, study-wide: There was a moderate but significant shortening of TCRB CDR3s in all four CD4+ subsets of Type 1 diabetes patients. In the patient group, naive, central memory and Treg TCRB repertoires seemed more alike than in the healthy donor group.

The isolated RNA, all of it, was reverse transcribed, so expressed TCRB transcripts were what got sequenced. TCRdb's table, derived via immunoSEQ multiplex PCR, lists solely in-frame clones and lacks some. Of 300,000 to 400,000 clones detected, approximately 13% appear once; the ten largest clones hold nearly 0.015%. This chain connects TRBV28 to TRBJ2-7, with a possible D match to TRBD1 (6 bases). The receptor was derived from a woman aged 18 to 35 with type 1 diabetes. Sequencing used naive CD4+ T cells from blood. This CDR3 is CASTPERARGSEQYF. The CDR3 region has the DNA TGTGCCAGCACCCCAGAAAGGGCCAGGGGAAGCGAGCAGTACTTC.